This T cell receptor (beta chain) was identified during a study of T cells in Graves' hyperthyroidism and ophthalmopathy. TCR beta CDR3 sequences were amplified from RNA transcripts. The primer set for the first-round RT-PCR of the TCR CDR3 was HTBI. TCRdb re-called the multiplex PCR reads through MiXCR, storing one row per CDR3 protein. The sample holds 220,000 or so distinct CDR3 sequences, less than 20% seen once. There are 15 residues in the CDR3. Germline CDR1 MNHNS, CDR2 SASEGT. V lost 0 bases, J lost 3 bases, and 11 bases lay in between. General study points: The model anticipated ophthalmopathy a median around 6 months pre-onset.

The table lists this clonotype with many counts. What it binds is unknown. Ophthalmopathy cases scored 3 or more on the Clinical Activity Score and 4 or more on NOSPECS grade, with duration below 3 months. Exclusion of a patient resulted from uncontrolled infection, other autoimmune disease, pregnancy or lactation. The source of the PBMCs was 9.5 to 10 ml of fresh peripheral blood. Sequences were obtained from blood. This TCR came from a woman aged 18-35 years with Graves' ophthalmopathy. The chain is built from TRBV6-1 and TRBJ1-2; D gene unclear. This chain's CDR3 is CASSEALLQYYGYTF. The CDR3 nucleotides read TGTGCCAGCAGTGAAGCGCTGTTACAGTACTATGGCTACACCTTC.